A selection of T cell receptor beta chains follows, all from one sample in a study of cytomegalovirus exposure and HLA in healthy donors. Only in-frame clones appear in the TCRdb table, and some are missing; sequencing was by immunoSEQ multiplex PCR. The sample shows 72,000 or so clones, around 74% of them seen only once. Material: PBMCs. The origin of the receptors is a human donor in good health. Each CDR3 is given with its conserved first and last residue. The order of the fields is D gene, J gene, V gene, clone size, CDR3 protein, CDR3 DNA. The D gene is left open where the match is weak. Clone size is shown for a subset of rows, as once, few, many or a class of expanded clone.

- | TRBJ1-1 | TRBV10-1 | - | CASSESRHRNTEAFF | TGCGCCAGCAGTGAGTCGAGACATCGGAACACTGAAGCTTTCTTT
- | TRBJ2-3 | TRBV5-1 | - | CASFRTAGTASTDTQYF | TGCGCCAGCTTTCGGACGGCGGGAACCGCGAGCACAGATACGCAGTATTTT
- | TRBJ1-2 | TRBV30 | - | CAWSVAGPNYGYTF | TGTGCCTGGAGTGTAGCTGGGCCTAACTATGGCTACACCTTC
- | TRBJ1-5 | TRBV29-1 | once | CSAMTGGEQPQHF | TGCAGCGCAATGACCGGGGGTGAACAGCCCCAGCATTTT
- | TRBJ1-2 | TRBV7-9 | - | CATLRGSTYGYTF | TGTGCCACCCTACGGGGGTCTACCTATGGCTACACCTTC
TRBD1 | TRBJ1-1 | TRBV6-5 | - | CASRKGDRGTEAFF | TGTGCCAGCAGGAAGGGGGACAGGGGGACTGAAGCTTTCTTT
- | TRBJ1-4 | TRBV6-5 | - | CASSYQAFNEKLFF | TGTGCCAGCAGTTACCAGGCATTTAATGAAAAACTGTTTTTT
- | TRBJ1-2 | TRBV19 | few | CASNIGGAANYGYTF | TGTGCCAGTAACATCGGGGGGGCAGCTAACTATGGCTACACCTTC
TRBD1 | TRBJ1-2 | TRBV7-9 | - | CSSSLLYAGGAYGYTF | TGTTCCAGCAGCCTTCTCTACGCAGGGGGCGCCTATGGCTACACCTTC
- | TRBJ2-7 | TRBV6-1 | - | CASCLLSYYSYEQYF | TGTGCCAGCTGTCTGCTCAGTTACTACTCCTACGAGCAGTACTTC
TRBD2 | TRBJ2-1 | TRBV10-3 | - | CAISESAGANEQFF | TGTGCCATCAGTGAATCTGCGGGAGCCAATGAGCAGTTCTTC
- | TRBJ1-4 | TRBV7-9 | - | CASSPGGPRKLFF | TGTGCCAGCAGCCCCGGGGGGCCTAGGAAACTGTTTTTT
TRBD1 | TRBJ1-1 | TRBV20-1 | - | CSAWTGGEAFF | TGCAGTGCTTGGACAGGGGGTGAAGCTTTCTTT
TRBD1 | TRBJ1-1 | TRBV18 | - | CASSPGDRGGMNTEAFF | TGTGCCAGCTCACCCGGGGACAGGGGAGGGATGAACACTGAAGCTTTCTTT
- | TRBJ2-2 | TRBV19 | - | CASSIGTHGIGELFF | TGTGCCAGTAGTATCGGGACTCACGGCATCGGGGAGCTGTTTTTT
- | TRBJ2-7 | TRBV30 | few | CAWIGHQPLYEQYF | TGTGCCTGGATAGGACACCAGCCTCTCTACGAGCAGTACTTC
- | TRBJ1-1 | TRBV5-6 | - | CASSPGVFTEAFF | TGTGCCAGCAGCCCAGGGGTCTTCACTGAAGCTTTCTTT
- | TRBJ2-6 | TRBV18 | - | CASSPGSVASGANVLTF | TGTGCCAGCTCACCAGGGTCTGTAGCCTCTGGGGCCAACGTCCTGACTTTC
TRBD1 | TRBJ2-1 | TRBV28 | - | CASSSPGGTYNEQFF | TGTGCCAGCAGTTCACCAGGGGGCACGTACAATGAGCAGTTCTTC
- | TRBJ2-1 | TRBV9 | - | CASSVELVRNEQFF | TGTGCCAGCAGCGTAGAGCTAGTACGCAATGAGCAGTTCTTC
- | TRBJ1-3 | TRBV6-6 | - | CASSWASEGSGNTIYF | TGTGCCAGCAGCTGGGCCTCGGAGGGCTCTGGAAACACCATATATTTT
TRBD2 | TRBJ2-1 | TRBV28 | - | CASIGQRDIGEQFF | TGTGCCAGCATCGGCCAGCGGGATATCGGAGAGCAGTTCTTC
TRBD1 | TRBJ1-4 | TRBV4-1 | - | CASTKTGATNEKLFF | TGCGCCAGTACTAAAACAGGGGCAACTAATGAAAAACTGTTTTTT
- | TRBJ2-1 | TRBV19 | few | CASFNGASSYNEQFF | TGTGCCAGTTTCAATGGGGCGAGCTCCTACAATGAGCAGTTCTTC
TRBD1 | TRBJ1-4 | TRBV2 | few | CASSGGTGYEKLFF | TGTGCCAGCAGTGGGGGGACAGGTTACGAAAAACTGTTTTTT
TRBD1 | TRBJ1-2 | TRBV7-6 | few | CASSEDRAYGYTF | TGTGCCAGCAGCGAGGACAGGGCCTATGGCTACACCTTC
TRBD1 | TRBJ1-5 | TRBV30 | - | CAWTLGDSGNQPQHF | TGTGCCTGGACTCTAGGGGACAGCGGCAATCAGCCCCAGCATTTT
TRBD1 | TRBJ1-2 | TRBV27 | - | CASNRQGRANGYTF | TGTGCCAGCAATCGACAGGGTAGGGCGAATGGCTACACCTTC
- | TRBJ2-5 | TRBV4-2 | - | CASSQEQGGQETQYF | TGTGCCAGCAGCCAAGAACAGGGAGGGCAAGAGACCCAGTACTTC
TRBD2 | TRBJ2-5 | TRBV10-3 | - | CAISRTSGRSETQYF | TGTGCCATCAGCCGGACTAGCGGGAGAAGTGAGACCCAGTACTTC
TRBD1 | TRBJ1-2 | TRBV5-6 | once | CASSKGQGYGYTF | TGTGCCAGCAGCAAGGGACAGGGATATGGCTACACCTTC
- | TRBJ1-5 | TRBV5-4 | - | CASSLGPPGPGGPQHF | TGTGCCAGCAGCTTGGGGCCGCCAGGGCCGGGGGGGCCCCAGCATTTT
- | TRBJ2-1 | TRBV4-2 | - | CASSQKEGAGGDEQFF | TGTGCCAGCAGCCAAAAGGAGGGGGCGGGCGGCGATGAGCAGTTCTTC
- | TRBJ2-7 | TRBV27 | few | CASSLSTAGTGREQYF | TGTGCCAGCAGTTTATCCACGGCGGGCACAGGGCGCGAGCAGTACTTC
- | TRBJ2-5 | TRBV5-1 | - | CASSLGQPQETQYF | TGCGCCAGCAGCTTGGGACAGCCACAAGAGACCCAGTACTTC
TRBD1 | TRBJ1-1 | TRBV15 | - | CATRGQGSTEAFF | TGTGCCACCAGGGGACAGGGGAGCACTGAAGCTTTCTTT
- | TRBJ1-3 | TRBV21-1 | - | CASSKVSRGYGNTIYF | TGTGCCAGCAGCAAAGTTAGCAGGGGCTATGGAAACACCATATATTTT
- | TRBJ1-2 | TRBV7-2 | - | CASSFRFTGPGYTF | TGTGCCAGCAGCTTCCGATTCACAGGGCCCGGCTACACCTTC
- | TRBJ2-1 | TRBV11-2 | - | CASSSRLGRDEQFF | TGTGCCAGCAGCTCTAGACTAGGGCGGGATGAGCAGTTCTTC
- | TRBJ1-4 | TRBV6-5 | - | CASSYFEVQALEKLFF | TGTGCCAGCAGTTACTTTGAAGTACAGGCTCTTGAAAAACTGTTTTTT
TRBD1 | TRBJ1-5 | TRBV28 | - | CASSFRDRGYGPQHF | TGTGCCAGCAGTTTCCGGGACAGGGGTTATGGGCCCCAGCATTTT
TRBD1 | TRBJ2-2 | TRBV27 | - | CASSSTGAGELFF | TGTGCCAGCAGTTCGACAGGGGCCGGGGAGCTGTTTTTT
TRBD1 | TRBJ1-2 | TRBV30 | - | CAWTRGGGDGYTF | TGTGCCTGGACCCGCGGAGGGGGCGATGGCTACACCTTC
- | TRBJ2-3 | TRBV11-3 | - | CASSLESSGQYF | TGTGCCAGCAGCTTAGAGAGTAGCGGGCAGTATTTT
- | TRBJ2-3 | TRBV4-2 | - | CASSQEWGGQDTQYF | TGTGCCAGCAGCCAAGAGTGGGGGGGGCAAGATACGCAGTATTTT
- | TRBJ1-5 | TRBV5-1 | - | CASSLGDNQPQHF | TGCGCCAGCAGCTTGGGGGACAACCAGCCCCAGCATTTT
- | TRBJ2-6 | TRBV19 | few | CASSIAAGRSSGANVLTF | TGTGCCAGTAGTATAGCAGCGGGCCGAAGCTCTGGGGCCAACGTCCTGACTTTC
TRBD1 | TRBJ1-5 | TRBV6-5 | - | CASSKTGRNQPQHF | TGTGCCAGCAGTAAGACAGGGCGTAATCAGCCCCAGCATTTT
- | TRBJ2-7 | TRBV2 | - | CASSPGEREQYF | TGTGCCAGCTCCCCGGGGGAGCGGGAGCAGTACTTC
TRBD1 | TRBJ2-7 | TRBV28 | - | CASRVPGTEHYEQYF | TGTGCCAGCAGAGTACCCGGGACAGAACACTACGAGCAGTACTTC
- | TRBJ2-7 | TRBV7-8 | - | CASSSDLTDSSYEQYF | TGTGCCAGCAGCTCCGACCTGACAGATAGCTCCTACGAGCAGTACTTC
- | TRBJ1-5 | TRBV30 | - | CAWSATGQPQHF | TGTGCCTGGAGTGCAACAGGGCAGCCCCAGCATTTT